This T cell receptor beta chain was documented in a study of blood T cell repertoires in COVID-19. Overall study context: Sources were T cells, B-cell-depleted T cells, or PBMCs; the material itself was cDNA or gDNA.

Clones were sequenced by immunoSEQ multiplex PCR, and TCRdb holds only the in-frame ones, with some missing. The repertoire holds almost 80,000 clones, with around 90% as singletons. The CDR3 extends over 14 amino acids. V was pared by 3 bases and J by 5 bases, with 11 bases between. Germline CDR1 is SGHDN and CDR2 is FVKESK. Specimen: peripheral blood. This rearrangement joins TRBV14 to TRBJ2-1; maybe TRBD2 (5 bases). This clonotype originated in a woman older than 75 with acute or convalescent COVID-19. CDR3 protein: CASSHQPGDNEQFF. The CDR3 DNA reads TGTGCCAGCAGCCATCAACCCGGGGACAATGAGCAGTTCTTC.